This note documents a single T cell receptor (beta chain) sequence. Its specificity is unknown. The V and J ends lost 4 bases and 7 bases, in that order; junction bases with no gene match: 6. This CDR3 has 13 residues. Germline V gene lookup returns CDR1 MNHNS and CDR2 SASEGT. This entry belongs to a study of cytomegalovirus exposure and HLA in healthy donors. Primers included in the PCR were 60 Vbeta and 13 Jbeta primers. The table came from immunoSEQ multiplex PCR; TCRdb's copy has only in-frame clones and leaves some out. The table shows 90,000 to 150,000 clones, with roughly 82% occurring only once. General study findings and limits: Diagnosis of cytomegalovirus status made by the classifier reportedly showed high specificity and sensitivity. Researchers reportedly found TCR beta sequences accurately predicted most subjects' HLA-A and HLA-B alleles.

The chain links TRBV6-1 to TRBJ2-5; TRBD1 matches at 7 bases. Input material: PBMCs. The TCR sequence derives from a woman aged 18-29 years in good health and CMV-seronegative. In DNA form, the CDR3 reads TGTGCCAGCAGTGTAACAGGGGTCGCGACCCAGTACTTC. This translates into CASSVTGVATQYF.